Listed here is a single T cell receptor (beta chain). Its antigen is not identified. RNA transcripts provided the source from which TCR beta CDR3 regions were amplified. The HTBI primer set served for first-round RT-PCR of the TCR CDR3. TCRdb ran MiXCR on the multiplex PCR reads and lists one entry per CDR3 protein. The sample has about 400,000 distinct CDR3 sequences; more than 12% are singletons. Each patient was aged 18 to 65 and had newly diagnosed hyperthyroidism of under 2 months' duration. Exclusion of patients followed from uncontrolled infection, other autoimmune disease, pregnancy or lactation. Diagnoses were made from clinical symptoms, serum measures (thyroxine and TRAb), thyroid ultrasound and orbital computed tomography. This record comes from a study of T cells in Graves' hyperthyroidism and ophthalmopathy. This CDR3 spans 11 amino acids. Trimming took 10 bases from V and 1 from J, leaving 7 bases between them. In germline, CDR1 is MNHEY, CDR2 SMNVEV (reference sequence).

Overall study results and limits: A model using 13 V-J features told ophthalmopathy apart from stable hyperthyroidism.

Sequencing was carried out using blood. This receptor was identified in a woman younger than 45 with Graves' hyperthyroidism. The rearrangement joins TRBV27 to TRBJ1-1, with D unclear. The CDR3 DNA follows: TGTGCCACCTGGGGGAACACTGAAGCTTTCTTT. Its translation: CATWGNTEAFF.